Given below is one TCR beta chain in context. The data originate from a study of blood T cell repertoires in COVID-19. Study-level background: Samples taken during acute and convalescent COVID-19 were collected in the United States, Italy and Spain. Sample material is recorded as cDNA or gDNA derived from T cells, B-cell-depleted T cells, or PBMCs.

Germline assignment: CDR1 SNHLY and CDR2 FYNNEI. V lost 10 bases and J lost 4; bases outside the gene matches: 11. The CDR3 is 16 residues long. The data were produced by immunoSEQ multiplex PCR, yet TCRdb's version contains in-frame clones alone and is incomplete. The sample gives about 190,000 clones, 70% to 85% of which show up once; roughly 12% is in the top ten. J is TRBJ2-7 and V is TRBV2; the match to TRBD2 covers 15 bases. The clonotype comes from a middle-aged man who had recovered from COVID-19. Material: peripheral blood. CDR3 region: CAIIIGTSGRQYEQYF. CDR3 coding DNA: TGTGCCATCATTATAGGGACTAGCGGGAGGCAGTACGAGCAGTACTTC.